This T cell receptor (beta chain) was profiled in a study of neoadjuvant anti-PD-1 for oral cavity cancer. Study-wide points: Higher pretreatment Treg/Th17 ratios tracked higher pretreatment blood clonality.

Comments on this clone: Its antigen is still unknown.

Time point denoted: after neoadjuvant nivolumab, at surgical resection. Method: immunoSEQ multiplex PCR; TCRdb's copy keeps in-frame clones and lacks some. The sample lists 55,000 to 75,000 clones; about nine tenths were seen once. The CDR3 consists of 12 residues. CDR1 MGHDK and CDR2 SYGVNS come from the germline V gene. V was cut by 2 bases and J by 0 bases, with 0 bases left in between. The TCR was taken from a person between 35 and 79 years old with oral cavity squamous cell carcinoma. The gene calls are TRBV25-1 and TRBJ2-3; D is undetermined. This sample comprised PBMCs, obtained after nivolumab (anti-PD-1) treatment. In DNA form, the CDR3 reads TGTGCCAGCAGTGAAAGCACAGATACGCAGTATTTT. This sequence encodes CASSESTDTQYF.